These 26 T cell receptor beta chains came from one sample sequenced in a study of lymphopenia after photon versus proton radiotherapy. Sequencing used immunoSEQ multiplex PCR; TCRdb keeps in-frame clones, though not all of them. The table shows 35,000 to 45,000 clones, with around 83% occurring only once. Material: peripheral blood, obtained from a patient treated with proton-based radiotherapy. The receptors originated from a woman in her sixties or seventies with pancreatic cancer.

The chain joins TRBV6-5 to TRBJ2-7; 9 bases line up with TRBD1. Germline V gene lookup returns CDR1 MNHEY and CDR2 SVGAGI. Unmatched junction bases numbered 6, after V lost 2 bases and J lost 4 bases. This CDR3 is built from 15 residues. The CDR3 sequence: CASSYLQGAPYEQYF. CDR3 bases: TGTGCCAGCAGTTACCTACAGGGGGCGCCTTACGAGCAGTACTTC.

The table lists this clone with a few counts. The identical CDR3 is also encoded by other nucleotide sequences in the sample. J is TRBJ2-7 and V is TRBV18; no clear D gene. The CDR3 totals 12 residues. Trimming took 2 bases from V and 4 from J, leaving 6 bases between them. Germline V gene data show CDR1 as KGHSH and CDR2 as LQKENI. In DNA, the CDR3 is TGTGCCAGCTCACCAGGCAGTTACGAGCAGTACTTC. It translates to CASSPGSYEQYF.

The rearrangement links TRBV27 to TRBJ2-1, with D perhaps given as TRBD1 or TRBD2 (5 bases each). Germline-derived CDR1 and CDR2 are MNHEY and SMNVEV (reference sequence). This CDR3 region has 16 residues. CDR3 DNA sequence: TGTGGGGACGGCCGGGGCAGCGCCGACCTCTACAATGAGCAGTTCTTC. It translates to CGDGRGSADLYNEQFF.

The rearrangement uses TRBV5-4 and TRBJ2-3, with 11 nucleotides matching TRBD2. CDR3 length: 15 residues. From germline, CDR1 is SGHNT and CDR2 YYREEE (reference sequence). With V trimmed by 4 bases and J by 1 base, 2 bases remained unmatched. The CDR3 here is CASSRTSGRTDTQYF. In DNA, the CDR3 is TGTGCCAGCAGCAGGACTAGCGGGCGCACAGATACGCAGTATTTT.

The DNA of the CDR3 is TGTGCCAGTAGTAAGGGGAATTTGAGGGAACGAAACACTGAAGCTTTCTTT. Its protein product is CASSKGNLRERNTEAFF. V usage is TRBV19 and J usage is TRBJ1-1; D is possibly TRBD1 (5 bases). CDR1 LNHDA and CDR2 SQIVND come from the germline V gene (reference sequence). CDR3 length: 17 amino acids. V was cut by 4 bases and J by 2 bases, with 20 bases left in between.

The V and J genes are TRBV13 and TRBJ2-2, with 7 nucleotides matching TRBD2. This CDR3 is built from 16 residues. V dropped 1 base and J dropped 4; count of bases not matched to a gene: 6. From germline, CDR1 is PRHDT and CDR2 FYEKMQ (reference sequence). The CDR3 loop reads CASSLAVSGLTGELFF. The CDR3 coding sequence is TGTGCCAGCAGCTTAGCGGTTAGCGGGCTCACCGGGGAGCTGTTTTTT.

The CDR3 sequence: CASSLLGQPQHF. The DNA of the CDR3 is TGTGCCAGCAGTCTATTAGGTCAGCCCCAGCATTTT. This chain uses TRBV6-9 with TRBJ1-5, with D unresolved. Trimming pared 5 bases from V and 6 bases from J, leaving 8 bases between. The CDR3 is made up of 12 amino acids. CDR1 and CDR2 from the germline V gene are MNHGY and SVAAGI.

The CDR3 DNA is TGTGCCAGCAGCTTTCGGGCGAATCAGCCCCAGCATTTT. Encoded protein: CASSFRANQPQHF. This rearrangement joins TRBV28 to TRBJ1-5; D call uncertain. Germline V gives CDR1 MDHEN, CDR2 SYDVKM. This CDR3 spans 13 amino acids. Trimming stripped 6 bases from V and 4 bases from J, with 10 bases between.

The chain has TRBV6-1 and TRBJ2-7; no definite D call. V dropped 2 bases and J dropped 3 bases, with 5 bases sitting between them. The CDR3 extends over 12 amino acids. Germline CDR1 reads MNHNS; CDR2 reads SASEGT. In DNA, the CDR3 is TGTGCCAGCAGTGAATTTCGCTACGAGCAGTACTTC. This codes for CASSEFRYEQYF.

The J gene is TRBJ2-2, the V gene TRBV10-3; D is unclear. With 2 bases removed from V and 4 bases from J, the gap between germline ends came to 5 bases. CDR1 ENHRY and CDR2 SYGVKD come from the germline V gene. CDR3 length equals 13 residues. CDR3 in DNA: TGTGCCATCAGTGAGGTTCCCACCGGGGAGCTGTTTTTT. Translating it yields CAISEVPTGELFF.

There are a few counts of this clone. The chain links TRBV7-9 to TRBJ2-2; a weak D match, TRBD2 (5 bases). The length of the CDR3 is 15 residues. V gave up 4 bases and J gave up 1 base, with 10 bases separating them. In germline, CDR1 is SEHNR, CDR2 FQNEAQ (reference sequence). The DNA of the CDR3 is TGTGCCAGCAGCTACTGGACTGGGAACACCGGGGAGCTGTTTTTT. It yields the protein CASSYWTGNTGELFF. Together with reference TRBV7-9 and TRBJ2-2, the CDR3 gives the full variable domain: DTGVSQNPRHKITKRGQNVTFRCDPISEHNRLYWYRQTLGQGPEFLTYFQNEAQLEKSRLLSDRFSAERPKGSFSTLEIQRTEQGDSAMYLCASSYWTGNTGELFFGEGSRLTVL.

CDR3 protein: CASSETQGFLYEQFF. Written as DNA, the CDR3 is TGTGCCAGCAGTGAAACTCAGGGATTTTTATATGAGCAGTTCTTC. The V call is TRBV25-1, the J call TRBJ2-1; weak D call: TRBD1 (5 bases). The CDR3 sequence is 15 residues long. The germline V gene encodes CDR1 MGHDK and CDR2 SYGVNS. The V gene lost 2 bases and the J gene lost 8 bases, with 16 bases spanning the gap.

The CDR3 loop is CAVRELLYNEQFF. In DNA, the CDR3 is TGTGCCGTCCGGGAACTTCTCTACAATGAGCAGTTCTTC. This chain joins TRBV10-3 and TRBJ2-1; perhaps TRBD2 as D (5 bases). The CDR3 is 13 amino acids. Trimming took 11 bases from V and 3 from J, leaving 14 bases between them. Germline CDR1 ENHRY, CDR2 SYGVKD.

This clone was seen only a few times. The chain uses TRBV11-2 and TRBJ2-2, with TRBD2 identical over 8 bases. The CDR3 is 16 amino acids. The V gene end was trimmed by 1 base and the J gene end by 5 bases; junction bases not matched to a gene: 6. Germline assignment: CDR1 SGHAT and CDR2 FQNNGV. CDR3 nucleotides: TGTGCCAGCAGCTTAGTTTCCGCTAGCGGGACCGGGGAGCTGTTTTTT. Protein: CASSLVSASGTGELFF.

This chain links TRBV23-1 with TRBJ2-1; 14 bases line up with TRBD2. TRBV23-1 is recorded as an ORF, its role being uncertain. With 11 bases clipped from V and 5 bases from J, the junction kept 8 bases outside the gene matches. CDR3 length equals 15 residues. This chain's CDR3 is CARPGLAGDHNEQFF. DNA for the CDR3: TGCGCCCGCCCGGGACTAGCGGGAGATCACAATGAGCAGTTCTTC.

The rearrangement uses TRBV7-9 and TRBJ2-1; D ambiguous. The V end was cut by 6 bases, the J end by 6 bases, with 6 bases between. Germline CDR1 and CDR2: SEHNR and FQNEAQ (reference sequence). The CDR3 contains 11 residues. The DNA of the CDR3 is TGTGCCAGCAGTAGTGCCAATGAGCAGTTCTTC. It is translated as CASSSANEQFF.

On this clone: The germline gene is not matched at one end of the junction; a read error may be the cause. The rearrangement joins TRBV4-1 to TRBJ2-3; no reliable D call. The length of the CDR3 is 15 residues. The germline V gene has CDR1 MGHRA and CDR2 YSYEKL. CDR3 residues: CASIESITSRDTQYF. In DNA, the CDR3 is TGCGCCAGCATAGAGTCGATTACAAGCAGAGATACGCAGTATTTT.

The CDR3 DNA reads TGTGCCAGCAGCAACAGGGACGGGTACGAGCAGTACTTC. Its protein is CASSNRDGYEQYF. This chain joins TRBV9 and TRBJ2-5; tentative D call: TRBD1 (6 bases). Matching the DNA end better, TRBJ2-7 makes the J call doubtful. The CDR3 runs to 13 residues. Germline assignment: CDR1 SGDLS and CDR2 YYNGEE.

The CDR3: CAWSSGGAVEQYF. The CDR3 nucleotides read TGTGCCTGGAGCTCTGGGGGAGCGGTGGAGCAGTACTTC. V usage is TRBV30 and J usage is TRBJ2-7; D is perhaps TRBD1 or TRBD2 (5 bases each). V gave up 3 bases and J gave up 7 bases, with 16 bases separating them. Looked up from germline, CDR1 is GTSNPN and CDR2 is SVGIG (reference sequence). The CDR3 consists of 13 residues.

The gene calls are TRBV5-1 and TRBJ2-7; 8 bases align to TRBD2. V lost 7 bases to trimming and J lost 2 bases; unmatched junction nucleotides: 8. This CDR3 region has 14 residues. Germline-derived CDR1 and CDR2 are SGHRS and YFSETQ. CDR3 coding DNA: TGCGCCAGCGCCCCGGGGGGGACGGCCTACGAGCAGTACTTC. It specifies CASAPGGTAYEQYF. The full variable domain, with the rest looked up from reference TRBV5-1 and TRBJ2-7, is KAGVTQTPRYLIKTRGQQVTLSCSPISGHRSVSWYQQTPGQGLQFLFEYFSETQRNKGNFPGRFSGRQFSNSRSEMNVSTLELGDSALYLCASAPGGTAYEQYFGPGTRLTVT.

This rearrangement joins TRBV7-2 to TRBJ2-7, with 10 bases matching TRBD1. Losses at the gene ends were 5 bases for V and 7 bases for J; bases not matched to a gene: 14. Germline V lookup: CDR1 SGHTA, CDR2 FQGNSA. The CDR3 totals 16 residues. DNA of the CDR3: TGTGCCAGCAGCCTAATTTCGACAGGGGGCGCGGATGAGCAGTACTTC. Translating gives CASSLISTGGADEQYF.

In DNA, the CDR3 is TGTGCCAGCCTTACAGGGGGCACTGAAGCTTTCTTT. As protein: CASLTGGTEAFF. This chain joins TRBV28 and TRBJ1-1; 8 bases map to TRBD1. V shed 8 bases and J 4 bases; nucleotides not matched to a gene: 3. CDR1 and CDR2 from the germline V gene are MDHEN and SYDVKM. The CDR3 is 12 residues long.

This clone was recorded only once. This chain joins TRBV28 and TRBJ2-7, with D perhaps TRBD1 or TRBD2 (5 bases each). Germline values: CDR1 MDHEN, CDR2 SYDVKM. The CDR3 length is 14 residues. V shed 6 bases and J shed 0 bases, with 12 bases lying between them. The DNA for the CDR3 is TGTGCCAGCAGGGGGACGGATGGCTCCTACGAGCAGTACTTC. This encodes CASRGTDGSYEQYF.

The J gene is TRBJ1-4, the V gene TRBV19; D is undetermined. Germline V gene lookup returns CDR1 LNHDA and CDR2 SQIVND (reference sequence). The CDR3 sequence is 16 residues long. V was cut by 5 bases and J by 7 bases, with 20 bases left in between. CDR3: CASSGFASAGGEKLFF. The DNA of the CDR3 is TGTGCCAGTAGTGGTTTCGCGTCGGCCGGCGGTGAAAAACTGTTTTTT.

The J gene is TRBJ1-1, the V gene TRBV6-1; TRBD1 might be the D (5 bases). Per the germline V gene, CDR1 is MNHNS and CDR2 is SASEGT. Trimming took off 6 bases at V and 0 bases at J, with 11 bases between the two ends. CDR3 length equals 14 residues. CDR3 nucleotides: TGTGCCAGCAGAACGACAGCCTTGAACACTGAAGCTTTCTTT. This gives the protein CASRTTALNTEAFF.

This chain links TRBV7-2 with TRBJ1-3; no definite D call. V shed 5 bases and J shed 4 bases, with 15 bases lying between them. This CDR3 is built from 15 residues. Per the germline V gene, CDR1 is SGHTA and CDR2 is FQGNSA. CDR3 in amino acids: CASSPRWKGGNTIYF. For the CDR3, the DNA is TGTGCCAGCAGCCCAAGGTGGAAAGGGGGAAACACCATATATTTT.